This T cell receptor beta chain was recorded in a study of identical twins. V lost 8 bases, J lost 5 bases, and 18 bases lay in between. Germline V gene sequence: CDR1 SNHLY, CDR2 FYNNEI. CDR3 length equals 15 residues. This clonotype was detected a few times. Its antigen remains unknown. Study-wide findings and caveats: Excess sharing between twins was weaker in beta out-of-frame sequences. Invariant populations such as MAIT and iNKT cells could partly muddle zero-insertion analyses.

Addition of a universal primer site occurred through template switching, and cDNA carried unique molecular identifiers. MiXCR, run by TCRdb on the 5' RACE reads, gives a single entry per CDR3 protein. This table has some 560,000 distinct CDR3 sequences, more than 9% appearing once. Healthy Caucasians provided all donations. These records were also assigned to another study, of yellow fever vaccine responses in identical twins.

This clonotype was sampled from a woman under 30 in good health. The sample consisted of PBMCs. The J gene is TRBJ2-2, the V gene TRBV2; D is tentatively TRBD1 or TRBD2 (6 bases each). The DNA of the CDR3 is TGTGCCAGCCTCTTGGGGGGCGCGTGGACCGGGGAGCTGTTTTTT. This gives the protein CASLLGGAWTGELFF.